These 30 T cell receptor beta chains were all obtained from the same sample, sequenced in a study of blood T cell repertoires in COVID-19 (dated by TCRdb to 2018 to 2021). Receptor amplification or capture employed the immunoSEQ multiplex PCR assay. In TCRdb, the immuneACCESS table is reduced to in-frame sequences with V and J assigned. These tables do not hold every clone; where another copy was compared, an unresolved V gene accounts for under half, and the others remain unexplained. In all, the sample holds about 180,000 clones, and roughly 84% of those were seen once. The top ten clonotypes cover roughly 1.2% of the sample. The specimen was PBMCs or T cells enriched from blood (not recorded which). The origin of the receptors is a human donor with acute COVID-19. The donor label of this sample is uncertain.

J is TRBJ2-5 and V is TRBV11-2; 7 positions agree with TRBD1. V trimming: 4 bases; J trimming: 3 bases; junction bases outside the gene matches: 2. The CDR3 extends over 13 amino acids. Germline CDR1 and CDR2: SGHAT and FQNNGV. DNA for the CDR3: TGTGCCAGCAGCTCACAGGGGAAAGAGACCCAGTACTTC. Its translation: CASSSQGKETQYF.

This rearrangement joins TRBV4-1 to TRBJ1-2; a possible D gene is TRBD1 (6 bases). CDR1 and CDR2 from the germline V gene are MGHRA and YSYEKL. V was cut by 2 bases and J by 4 bases, with 11 bases left in between. This CDR3 comprises 14 residues. The CDR3 spells CASSQPTGTYGYTF. CDR3 in DNA: TGCGCCAGCAGCCAACCAACAGGGACCTATGGCTACACCTTC.

The chain is built from TRBV6-5 and TRBJ2-7; 7 nucleotides align to TRBD1. The CDR3 consists of 13 residues. Trimming removed 6 bases from V and 2 bases from J; junction bases left unmatched: 4. From germline, CDR1 is MNHEY and CDR2 SVGAGI. CDR3 amino acids: CASSFDRAYEQYF. In DNA, the CDR3 is TGTGCCAGCAGCTTTGACAGGGCCTACGAGCAGTACTTC.

The genes are TRBV7-2 and TRBJ2-7; TRBD2 aligns across 9 bases. The CDR3 runs 17 residues. Germline CDR1 and CDR2: SGHTA and FQGNSA. V gave up 2 bases and J gave up 2 bases; unmatched junction bases: 10. The CDR3 protein is CASSLRASGAYPYEQYF. The CDR3 DNA reads as TGTGCCAGCAGCTTAAGGGCTAGCGGGGCCTACCCCTACGAGCAGTACTTC.

The rearrangement links TRBV7-9 to TRBJ1-1; D remains unclear. V lost 1 base to trimming and J lost 1 base, with 7 bases between them. Germline loops: CDR1 SEHNR, CDR2 FQNEAQ (reference sequence). There are 14 residues in the CDR3. CDR3: CASSLVSENTEAFF. The CDR3, as DNA: TGTGCCAGCAGCTTAGTCTCAGAGAACACTGAAGCTTTCTTT.

There are a few counts of this clone. This chain links TRBV19 with TRBJ2-1; 12 bases map to TRBD1. Germline lookup yields CDR1 LNHDA and CDR2 SQIVND (reference sequence). The length of the CDR3 is 14 residues. V lost 5 bases, J lost 9 bases, and 5 bases stayed unmatched. The CDR3 reads CASSAGTGGREQFF. DNA for the CDR3: TGTGCCAGTAGTGCGGGGACAGGGGGCCGTGAGCAGTTCTTC.

V is TRBV24-1 and J is TRBJ1-5, with D tentatively TRBD1 (5 bases). This CDR3 has 15 amino acids. Germline values: CDR1 KGHDR, CDR2 SFDVKD. Trimming stripped 7 bases from V and 0 bases from J, with 12 bases between. CDR3 region: CATSKSGFSNQPQHF. The CDR3 nucleotides are TGTGCCACCAGCAAATCAGGGTTTAGCAATCAGCCCCAGCATTTT.

The DNA of the CDR3 is TGTGCCAGCAGCCTGGAGGGGGCGAGCACTGAAGCTTTCTTT. As protein: CASSLEGASTEAFF. The genes are TRBV7-3 and TRBJ1-1; 7 bases are a match to TRBD1. The V gene end was trimmed by 5 bases and the J gene end by 4 bases; junction bases not matched to a gene: 7. Germline CDR1 reads SGHTA; CDR2 reads FQGTGA. The CDR3 covers 14 residues.

V usage is TRBV18 and J usage is TRBJ1-1; 9 positions match TRBD1. Trimming cost V 3 bases and J 2 bases; bases outside gene matches: 4. This CDR3 has 15 residues. CDR1 and CDR2 (germline): KGHSH, LQKENI. Here the CDR3 reads CASSPRTGANTEAFF. For the CDR3, the DNA is TGTGCCAGCTCACCGCGGACAGGGGCCAACACTGAAGCTTTCTTT.

The rearrangement joins TRBV5-1 to TRBJ2-7; 10 nucleotides agree with TRBD1. Trimming took 3 bases from V and 6 from J; bases not matched to a gene: 6. CDR1 is SGHRS and CDR2 is YFSETQ in the germline V gene. This CDR3 comprises 14 residues. The chain's CDR3 is CASSSGTGVIEQYF. The CDR3 DNA reads TGCGCCAGCAGCTCCGGGACAGGGGTGATCGAGCAGTACTTC.

J is TRBJ2-1 and V is TRBV4-2; 11 nucleotides align to TRBD2. V was pared by 4 bases and J by 5 bases, with 7 bases of the junction left unmatched. The CDR3 spans 16 residues. The V gene's germline CDR1 is LGHNA and CDR2 YNFKEQ. The CDR3 sequence: CASSPGVAGGDNEQFF. The DNA for the CDR3 is TGTGCCAGCAGCCCTGGGGTAGCGGGGGGGGACAATGAGCAGTTCTTC.

The chain carries TRBV4-3 and TRBJ1-4, with no clear D. Looked up from germline, CDR1 is LGHNA and CDR2 is YSLEER. The CDR3 consists of 15 residues. V dropped 1 base and J dropped 4 bases, with 10 bases sitting between them. CDR3 region: CASSQGAGDNEKLFF. In DNA, the CDR3 is TGCGCCAGCAGCCAAGGGGCGGGAGATAATGAAAAACTGTTTTTT.

The chain is built from TRBV30 and TRBJ2-1; 10 nucleotides align to TRBD2. Trimming removed 0 bases from V and 3 bases from J; junction bases left unmatched: 11. This CDR3 comprises 18 residues. CDR1 and CDR2 (germline): GTSNPN, SVGIG (reference sequence). CDR3 bases: TGTGCCTGGAGTGTAATCCGGAGTAGCGGGGGGCTCTACAATGAGCAGTTCTTC. Its translation is CAWSVIRSSGGLYNEQFF.

The chain combines TRBV9 with TRBJ2-3; the D gene is possibly TRBD2 (5 bases). V dropped 3 bases and J dropped 5 bases, with 22 bases sitting between them. CDR1 is SGDLS and CDR2 is YYNGEE in the germline V gene. The CDR3 has 17 amino acids. CDR3 loop: CASSGERVSVSGDTQYF. In nucleotides, the CDR3 is TGTGCCAGCAGCGGCGAGAGGGTTTCCGTTTCAGGAGATACGCAGTATTTT.

The CDR3 DNA reads as TGTGCCGTGGGGGGCTACGAGCAGTACTTC. Its translation is CAVGGYEQYF. The chain links TRBV11-1 to TRBJ2-7; perhaps TRBD2 as D (6 bases). Germline V gene lookup returns CDR1 SGHAT and CDR2 FQDESV (reference sequence). V dropped 11 bases and J dropped 3 bases, with 8 bases sitting between them. This CDR3 spans 10 amino acids.

The gene calls are TRBV9 and TRBJ1-2; D remains unclear. Germline CDR1 and CDR2: SGDLS and YYNGEE. V was trimmed by 4 bases and J by 7 bases, leaving 8 bases between them. The CDR3 runs 11 residues. CDR3 DNA sequence: TGTGCCAGCAGCCTCGATAGTGGCTACACCTTC. It is translated as CASSLDSGYTF. The full variable domain, in which reference TRBV9 and TRBJ1-2 provide the parts outside the CDR3, is DSGVTQTPKHLITATGQRVTLRCSPRSGDLSVYWYQQSLDQGLQFLIQYYNGEERAKGNILERFSAQQFPDLHSELNLSSLELGDSALYFCASSLDSGYTFGSGTRLTVV.

The chain employs TRBV6-5 and TRBJ1-6; 9 positions agree with TRBD1. Germline-derived CDR1 and CDR2 are MNHEY and SVGAGI. This CDR3 spans 14 amino acids. The junction had 4 bases not matched to a gene; V was cut back by 5 bases and J by 8 bases. CDR3 nucleotides: TGTGCCAGCAGTATACAGGGGGCGCATTCACCCCTCCACTTT. Translated, it gives CASSIQGAHSPLHF.

The V and J genes are TRBV6-5 and TRBJ1-2; D perhaps matches TRBD1 (6 bases). Trimming removed 5 bases at V and 4 bases at J, with 14 bases between. The CDR3 sequence is 14 residues long. CDR1 and CDR2 (germline): MNHEY, SVGAGI. The CDR3 is CASSRGGAGYGYTF. CDR3 DNA: TGTGCCAGCAGTCGTGGGGGGGCCGGCTATGGCTACACCTTC.

The chain employs TRBV6-5 and TRBJ1-1; D is uncertain. Between the trimmed V and J ends, which lost 5 bases and 7 bases, there was a span of 8 bases. Germline CDR1 reads MNHEY; CDR2 reads SVGAGI. The CDR3 consists of 11 residues. The CDR3 protein is CASSRGYEAFF. CDR3 sequence (DNA): TGTGCCAGCAGTCGAGGGTATGAAGCTTTCTTT.

The genes are TRBV13 and TRBJ1-2; TRBD1 matches at 9 bases. V lost 5 bases to trimming and J lost 2 bases; unmatched junction nucleotides: 3. CDR1 is PRHDT and CDR2 is FYEKMQ in the germline V gene (reference sequence). The length of the CDR3 is 14 residues. The CDR3 sequence is CASSPGQGNYGYTF. Written as DNA, the CDR3 is TGTGCCAGCAGCCCGGGACAGGGCAACTATGGCTACACCTTC.

The chain uses TRBV5-1 and TRBJ2-6, with 10 nucleotides matching TRBD1. The germline V gene has CDR1 SGHRS and CDR2 YFSETQ. The CDR3 covers 17 residues. V was pared by 3 bases and J by 0 bases, with 3 bases of the junction left unmatched. The CDR3, as DNA: TGCGCCAGCAGCTGGACAGGGGGACTCTCTGGGGCCAACGTCCTGACTTTC. It is translated as CASSWTGGLSGANVLTF.

The rearrangement links TRBV30 to TRBJ2-5; possibly TRBD1 for D (6 bases). Germline lookup yields CDR1 GTSNPN and CDR2 SVGIG (reference sequence). The V and J ends lost 5 bases and 3 bases respectively, with 7 bases between them. CDR3 size: 11 residues. CDR3 protein: CAWDRKETQYF. CDR3 DNA sequence: TGTGCCTGGGACAGGAAAGAGACCCAGTACTTC.

V is TRBV5-6 and J is TRBJ2-7; TRBD2 agrees at 7 bases. The CDR3 runs to 16 residues. With 5 bases clipped from V and 1 base from J, the junction kept 12 bases outside the gene matches. Germline lookup yields CDR1 SGHDT and CDR2 YYEEEE. CDR3 loop: CASSTPGEGRSYEQYF. For the CDR3, the DNA is TGTGCCAGCAGTACCCCGGGGGAGGGTAGGTCCTACGAGCAGTACTTC.

This clone appeared a few times. This rearrangement joins TRBV11-3 to TRBJ2-7; 8 nucleotides align to TRBD2. CDR3 length equals 15 residues. Trimming removed 0 bases from V and 1 base from J; junction bases left unmatched: 2. Germline V gene sequence: CDR1 SGHNT, CDR2 YENEEA. CDR3 sequence: CASSLDSSGSYEQYF. The CDR3 DNA reads TGTGCCAGCAGCTTAGACTCTAGCGGGTCCTACGAGCAGTACTTC.

The chain recombines TRBV18 with TRBJ1-2; no clear D gene. The CDR3 has 15 amino acids. Germline V CDR1 and CDR2: KGHSH, LQKENI. The V and J ends lost 3 bases and 4 bases respectively, with 15 bases between them. The CDR3 bases are TGTGCCAGCTCACCCTGGGGTGAGGGAGGCTATGGCTACACCTTC. Translating it yields CASSPWGEGGYGYTF.

The rearrangement uses TRBV6-2 or TRBV6-3 and TRBJ2-5; D is possibly TRBD2 (6 bases). In germline, CDR1 is MNHEY, CDR2 SVGEGT. The CDR3 covers 13 residues. V lost 5 bases and J lost 5, with 12 bases in between. The CDR3 spells CASSLGLRETQYF. The CDR3 DNA reads TGTGCCAGCAGTCTGGGACTCCGGGAGACCCAGTACTTC.

The chain carries TRBV4-3 and TRBJ2-7; the match to TRBD2 covers 9 bases. The V and J ends lost 4 bases and 5 bases, in that order; junction bases with no gene match: 3. The CDR3 spans 13 residues. Germline CDR1 LGHNA, CDR2 YSLEER. The CDR3 DNA follows: TGCGCCAGCAGCCTTAGCGGGGGCCACGAGCAGTACTTC. It specifies CASSLSGGHEQYF.

The CDR3 spells CASSIDSGTGVETQYF. CDR3 DNA: TGTGCCAGTAGTATAGATTCAGGGACAGGGGTAGAGACCCAGTACTTC. The chain has TRBV19 and TRBJ2-5, with TRBD1 matching over 10 bases. Germline-derived CDR1 and CDR2 are LNHDA and SQIVND (reference sequence). Trimming took 0 bases from V and 4 from J; bases not matched to a gene: 5. The CDR3 is 16 residues long.

The gene calls are TRBV7-6 and TRBJ1-2; TRBD1 matches 8 bases. Losses at the gene ends were 5 bases for V and 7 bases for J; bases not matched to a gene: 6. This CDR3 contains 13 residues. In germline, CDR1 is SGHVS, CDR2 FNYEAQ. This chain's CDR3 is CASSPQGAIGYTF. Here the CDR3 DNA reads TGTGCCAGCAGCCCCCAGGGGGCTATTGGCTACACCTTC.

The genes are TRBV7-9 and TRBJ1-2; 9 bases are shared with TRBD1. Trimming removed 5 bases from V and 8 bases from J; junction bases left unmatched: 9. The CDR3 is 14 residues long. Germline lookup yields CDR1 SEHNR and CDR2 FQNEAQ (reference sequence). Here the CDR3 reads CASSLGTGKGGYTF. The CDR3 DNA reads TGTGCCAGCAGCCTGGGGACAGGGAAGGGCGGCTACACCTTC. Variable domain in full (rest from reference TRBV7-9 and TRBJ1-2): DTGVSQNPRHKITKRGQNVTFRCDPISEHNRLYWYRQTLGQGPEFLTYFQNEAQLEKSRLLSDRFSAERPKGSFSTLEIQRTEQGDSAMYLCASSLGTGKGGYTFGSGTRLTVV.